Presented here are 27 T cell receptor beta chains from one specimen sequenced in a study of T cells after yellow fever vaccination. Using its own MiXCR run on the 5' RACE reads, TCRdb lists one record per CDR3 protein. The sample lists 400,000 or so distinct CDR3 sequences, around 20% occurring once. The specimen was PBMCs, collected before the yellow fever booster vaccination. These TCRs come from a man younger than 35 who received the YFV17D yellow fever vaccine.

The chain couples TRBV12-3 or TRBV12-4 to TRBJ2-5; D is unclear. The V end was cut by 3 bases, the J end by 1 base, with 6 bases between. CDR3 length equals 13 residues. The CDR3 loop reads CASSFARQETQYF. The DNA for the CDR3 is TGTGCCAGCAGTTTTGCGCGCCAAGAGACCCAGTACTTC.

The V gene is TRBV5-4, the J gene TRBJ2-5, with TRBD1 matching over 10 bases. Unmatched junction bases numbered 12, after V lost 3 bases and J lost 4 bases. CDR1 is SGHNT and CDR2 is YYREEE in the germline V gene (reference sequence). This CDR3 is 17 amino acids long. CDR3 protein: CASSSAPGQGLGETQYF. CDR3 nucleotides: TGTGCCAGCAGCTCGGCCCCGGGACAGGGGCTCGGAGAGACCCAGTACTTC.

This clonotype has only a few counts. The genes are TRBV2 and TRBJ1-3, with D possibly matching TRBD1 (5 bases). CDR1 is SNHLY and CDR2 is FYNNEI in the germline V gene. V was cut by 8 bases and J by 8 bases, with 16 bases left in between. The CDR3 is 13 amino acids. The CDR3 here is CASLGPYADTIYF. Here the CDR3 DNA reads TGTGCCAGCCTGGGACCTTATGCTGACACCATATATTTT.

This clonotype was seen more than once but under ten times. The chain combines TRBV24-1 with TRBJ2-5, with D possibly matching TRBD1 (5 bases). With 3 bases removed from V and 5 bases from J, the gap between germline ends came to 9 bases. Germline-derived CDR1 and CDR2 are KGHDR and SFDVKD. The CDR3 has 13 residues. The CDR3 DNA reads TGTGCCACCAGTGATAAGGGGTGGGAGACCCAGTACTTC. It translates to CATSDKGWETQYF.

The CDR3 spells CASLAGVMGWDEQFF. The DNA of the CDR3 is TGTGCCAGCCTCGCCGGAGTCATGGGTTGGGATGAGCAGTTCTTC. The rearrangement joins TRBV6-2 or TRBV6-3 to TRBJ2-1; D is undetermined. V lost 8 bases, J lost 8 bases, and 22 bases lay in between. This CDR3 has 15 amino acids. CDR1 is MNHEY, CDR2 SVGEGT, per germline.

CDR3 DNA sequence: TGTGCCAGCTCACCTTCCCAGGGGAACTATGGCTACACCTTC. Its translation: CASSPSQGNYGYTF. This chain uses TRBV18 with TRBJ1-2; weak D call: TRBD1 (6 bases). This CDR3 has 14 amino acids. Trimming shortened V by 3 bases and J by 2 bases, and 10 bases separated the two germline ends. Germline V gene data show CDR1 as KGHSH and CDR2 as LQKENI.

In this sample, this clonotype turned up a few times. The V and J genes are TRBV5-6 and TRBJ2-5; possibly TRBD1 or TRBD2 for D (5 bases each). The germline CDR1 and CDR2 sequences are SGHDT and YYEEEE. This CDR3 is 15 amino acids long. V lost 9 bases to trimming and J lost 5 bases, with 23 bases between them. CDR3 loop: CATLKLGTAEETQYF. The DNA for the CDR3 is TGTGCCACACTCAAACTAGGGACGGCCGAGGAGACCCAGTACTTC.

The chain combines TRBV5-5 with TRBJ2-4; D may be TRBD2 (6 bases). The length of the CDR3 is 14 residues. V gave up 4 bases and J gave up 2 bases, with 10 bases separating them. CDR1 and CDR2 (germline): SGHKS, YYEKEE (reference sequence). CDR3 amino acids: CASSPRGSKNIQYF. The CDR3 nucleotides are TGTGCCAGCAGCCCTCGGGGGTCCAAAAACATTCAGTACTTC.

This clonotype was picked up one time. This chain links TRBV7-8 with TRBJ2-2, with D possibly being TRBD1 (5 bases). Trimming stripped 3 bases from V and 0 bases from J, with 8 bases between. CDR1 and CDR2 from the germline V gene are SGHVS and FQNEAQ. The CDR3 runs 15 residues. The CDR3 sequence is CASSFDRPNTGELFF. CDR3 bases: TGTGCCAGCAGCTTCGACAGACCGAACACCGGGGAGCTGTTTTTT.

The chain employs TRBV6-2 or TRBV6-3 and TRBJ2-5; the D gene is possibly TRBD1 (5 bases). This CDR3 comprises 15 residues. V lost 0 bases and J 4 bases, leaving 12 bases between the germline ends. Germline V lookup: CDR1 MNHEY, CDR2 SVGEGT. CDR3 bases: TGTGCCAGCAGTTACTCGAGTAGGGGTGGAGAGACCCAGTACTTC. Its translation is CASSYSSRGGETQYF.

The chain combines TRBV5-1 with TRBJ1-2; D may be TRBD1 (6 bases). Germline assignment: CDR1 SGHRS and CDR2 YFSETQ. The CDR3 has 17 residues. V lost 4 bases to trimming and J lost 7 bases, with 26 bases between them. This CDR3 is CASSIHLLTGGGSGYTF. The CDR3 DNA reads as TGCGCCAGCAGCATCCATCTCTTAACGGGGGGCGGGAGTGGCTACACCTTC.

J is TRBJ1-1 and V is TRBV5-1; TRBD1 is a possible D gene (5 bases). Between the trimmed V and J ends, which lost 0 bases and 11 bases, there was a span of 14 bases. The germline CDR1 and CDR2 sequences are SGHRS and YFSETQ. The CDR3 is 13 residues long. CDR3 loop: CASSLGGPREAFF. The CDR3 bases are TGCGCCAGCAGCTTGGGGGGTCCCAGGGAGGCTTTCTTT.

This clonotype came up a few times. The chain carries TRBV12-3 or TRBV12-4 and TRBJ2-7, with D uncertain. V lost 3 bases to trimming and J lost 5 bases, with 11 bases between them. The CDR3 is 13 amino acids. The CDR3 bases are TGTGCCAGCAGTTTGAGGAAATTCCACGAGCAGTACTTC. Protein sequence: CASSLRKFHEQYF.

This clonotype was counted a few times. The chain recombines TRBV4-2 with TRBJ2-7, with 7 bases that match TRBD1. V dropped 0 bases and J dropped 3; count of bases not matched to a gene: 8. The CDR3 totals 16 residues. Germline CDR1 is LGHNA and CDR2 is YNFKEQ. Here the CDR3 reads CASSQDGVQGDYEQYF. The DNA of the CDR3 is TGTGCCAGCAGCCAAGATGGGGTGCAGGGGGACTACGAGCAGTACTTC.

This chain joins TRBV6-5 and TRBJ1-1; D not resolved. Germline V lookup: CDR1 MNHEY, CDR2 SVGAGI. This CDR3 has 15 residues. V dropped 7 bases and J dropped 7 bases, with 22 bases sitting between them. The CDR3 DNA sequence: TGTGCCAGCACCCCAGGAGGGTTTGATAATGGTGAAGCTTTCTTT. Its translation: CASTPGGFDNGEAFF.

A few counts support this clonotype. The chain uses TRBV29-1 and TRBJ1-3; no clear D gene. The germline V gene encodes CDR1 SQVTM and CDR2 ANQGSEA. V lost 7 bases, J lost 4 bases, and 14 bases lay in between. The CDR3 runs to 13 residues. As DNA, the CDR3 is TGCAGCGCCCTACGATTTGAGGGAAACACCATATATTTT. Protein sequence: CSALRFEGNTIYF.

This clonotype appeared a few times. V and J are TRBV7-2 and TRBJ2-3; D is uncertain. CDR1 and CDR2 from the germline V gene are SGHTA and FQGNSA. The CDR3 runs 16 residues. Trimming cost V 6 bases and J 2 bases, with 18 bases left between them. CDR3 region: CASRDHPSFSTDTQYF. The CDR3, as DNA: TGTGCCAGCAGAGACCACCCCAGCTTTTCCACAGATACGCAGTATTTT.

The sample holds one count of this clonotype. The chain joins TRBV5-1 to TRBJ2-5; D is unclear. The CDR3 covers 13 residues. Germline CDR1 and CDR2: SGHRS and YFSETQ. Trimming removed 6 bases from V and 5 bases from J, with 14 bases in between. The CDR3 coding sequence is TGCGCCAGCACCCCACTCAGGTGGGAGACCCAGTACTTC. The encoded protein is CASTPLRWETQYF.

In nucleotides, the CDR3 is TGTGCCAGCACCCCTAGGGGAGGGTCGGTATTTTCTGGAAACACCATATATTTT. Encoded protein: CASTPRGGSVFSGNTIYF. This chain joins TRBV7-2 and TRBJ1-3, with D tentatively TRBD1 (5 bases). The V and J ends lost 7 bases and 1 base respectively, with 23 bases between them. Germline V gene lookup returns CDR1 SGHTA and CDR2 FQGNSA. CDR3 size: 18 residues.

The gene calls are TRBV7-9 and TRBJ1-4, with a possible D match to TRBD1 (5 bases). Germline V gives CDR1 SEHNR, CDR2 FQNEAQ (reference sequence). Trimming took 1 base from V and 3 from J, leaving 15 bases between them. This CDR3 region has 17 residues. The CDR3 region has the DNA TGTGCCAGCAGCTTAGTCGCAGGGAAAGAGGCTAATGAAAAACTGTTTTTT. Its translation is CASSLVAGKEANEKLFF.

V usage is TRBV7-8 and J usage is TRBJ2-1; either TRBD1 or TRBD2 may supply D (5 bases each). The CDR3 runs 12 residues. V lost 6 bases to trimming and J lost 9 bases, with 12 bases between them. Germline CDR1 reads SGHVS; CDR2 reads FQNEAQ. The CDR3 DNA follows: TGTGCCAGCAGTTTCGGGACGTTTGAGCAGTTCTTC. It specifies CASSFGTFEQFF.

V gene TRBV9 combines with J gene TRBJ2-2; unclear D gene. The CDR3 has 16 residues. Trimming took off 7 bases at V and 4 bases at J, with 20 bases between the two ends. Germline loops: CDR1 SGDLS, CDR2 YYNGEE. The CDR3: CASSARRVKSTGELFF. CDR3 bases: TGTGCCAGCTCCGCGCGAAGGGTAAAGAGCACCGGGGAGCTGTTTTTT.

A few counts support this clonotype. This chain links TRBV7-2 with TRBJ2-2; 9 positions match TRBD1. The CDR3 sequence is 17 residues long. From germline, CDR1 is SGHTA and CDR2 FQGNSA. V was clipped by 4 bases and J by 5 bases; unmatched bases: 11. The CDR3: CASSSGTGRVNTGELFF. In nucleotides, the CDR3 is TGTGCCAGCAGCTCAGGGACAGGGAGGGTTAATACCGGGGAGCTGTTTTTT.

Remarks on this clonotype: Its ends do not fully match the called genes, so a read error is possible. CDR3 amino acids: CASSLGGTPSNTESFF. The CDR3 DNA reads TGTGCCAGCAGCTTAGGGGGGACACCCTCGAACACTGAATCTTTCTTT. The rearrangement joins TRBV7-2 to TRBJ1-1; D might be TRBD1 (6 bases). The CDR3 loop spans 16 amino acids. From germline, CDR1 is SGHTA and CDR2 FQGNSA.

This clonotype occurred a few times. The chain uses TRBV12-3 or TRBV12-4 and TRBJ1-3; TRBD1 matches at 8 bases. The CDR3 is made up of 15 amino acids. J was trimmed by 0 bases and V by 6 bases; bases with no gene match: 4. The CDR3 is CASRNRGNSGNTIYF. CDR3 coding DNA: TGTGCCAGCAGAAACAGGGGGAACTCTGGAAACACCATATATTTT.

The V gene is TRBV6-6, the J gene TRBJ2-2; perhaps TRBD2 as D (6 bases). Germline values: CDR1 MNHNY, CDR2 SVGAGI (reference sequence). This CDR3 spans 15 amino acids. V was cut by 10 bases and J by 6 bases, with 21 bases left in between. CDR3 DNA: TGTGCCATCACGAAATCGGGCGGGGTCCCCGGGGAGCTGTTTTTT. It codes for CAITKSGGVPGELFF.

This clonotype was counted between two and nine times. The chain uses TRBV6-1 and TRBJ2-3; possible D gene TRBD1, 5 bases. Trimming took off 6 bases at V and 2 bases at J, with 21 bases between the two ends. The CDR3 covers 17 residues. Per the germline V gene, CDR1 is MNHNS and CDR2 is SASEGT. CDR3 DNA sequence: TGTGCCAGCAGCTCTCGGCAGGGAAAAGTGGACACAGATACGCAGTATTTT. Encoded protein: CASSSRQGKVDTDTQYF.